A selection of T cell receptor beta chains follows, all from one sample in a study of HIV-infected patients and healthy controls. TCRdb called the 5' RACE reads again in MiXCR, with one record for every CDR3 protein. The sample holds 9,500 to 15,000 distinct CDR3 sequences, about a tenth seen once. The starting material was blood, obtained before antiretroviral therapy. These receptor sequences come from an adult with HIV infection. The donor label of this sample is uncertain. The CDR3 runs from the conserved cysteine through the conserved F or W. The order of the fields is CDR3 length, D gene, V gene, clone size, J gene, CDR3 DNA, CDR3 protein. The D gene is left open where the match is weak. For some rows the clone size is stated as once, few or many, or as a class when expanded; others skip it.

>15|-|TRBV5-8|medium-sized|TRBJ2-2
TGTGCCAGCAGCTTGGTCGGCCCGTACACCGGGGAGCTGTTTTTT
CASSLVGPYTGELFF
>14|-|TRBV5-6|medium-sized|TRBJ2-7
TGTGCCAGCAGCTTGGTGTACGAGTCCTACGAGCAGTACTTC
CASSLVYESYEQYF
>14|TRBD1|TRBV11-3|few|TRBJ1-1
TGTGCCAGCAGCCCGAGGACAGGGAGCACTGAAGCTTTCTTT
CASSPRTGSTEAFF
>14|-|TRBV24-1|-|TRBJ2-1
TGTGCCACCAGTGAGGCCACCGGCGGTAATGAGCAGTTCTTC
CATSEATGGNEQFF
>13|TRBD1|TRBV6-2/TRBV6-3|-|TRBJ2-5
TGTGCCAGCATGAGGGGGCCAGAAGAGACCCAGTACTTC
CASMRGPEETQYF
>16|-|TRBV19|many|TRBJ1-1
TGTGCCAGTAGTAATATCCCAGGGTCCGCGAACACTGAAGCTTTCTTT
CASSNIPGSANTEAFF
>13|-|TRBV3-1|few|TRBJ2-3
TGTGCCAGCAGCCCCCCCGGTACAGATACGCAGTATTTT
CASSPPGTDTQYF
>17|-|TRBV12-5|many|TRBJ2-1
TGTGCTAGTGGCCGAGCCGCTCAGGGGGAGGGCCGGAATGAGCAGTTCTTC
CASGRAAQGEGRNEQFF
>14|-|TRBV6-1|many|TRBJ2-7
TGTGCCAGCAAGGATACTCCAGATTCCTACGAGCAGTACTTC
CASKDTPDSYEQYF
>14|TRBD1|TRBV12-3/TRBV12-4|many|TRBJ1-2
TGTGCCAGCAGCCCTGGGACAGCAAGCTATGGCTACACCTTC
CASSPGTASYGYTF